Presented here are 8 T cell receptor beta chains from one specimen sequenced in a study of blood T cells in healthy people across ages. A J-beta primer mix and a sample-barcoded 5' primer were used in a second PCR of about 7 to 12 cycles. TCRdb re-called the 5' RACE reads with MiXCR, one entry per CDR3 protein. The profile shows fewer than 1,000,000 distinct CDR3 sequences, approximately 48% of them singletons. Sequencing used blood. The receptors originated from a man aged 55 to 70 in good health.

The V call is TRBV25-1, the J call TRBJ2-7, with no clear D. The germline CDR1 and CDR2 sequences are MGHDK and SYGVNS. Trimming removed 6 bases at V and 4 bases at J, with 10 bases between. CDR3 size: 12 residues. Here the CDR3 DNA reads TGTGCCAGCAGCATCTCCGCGTACGAGCAGTACTTC. As protein: CASSISAYEQYF.

This clonotype was detected only once. The CDR3 bases are TGTGCCAGCAGCTTAGTAGGCGGGCATTTGAACACTGAAGCTTTCTTT. This encodes CASSLVGGHLNTEAFF. The chain is built from TRBV11-2 and TRBJ1-1, with D uncertain. Looked up from germline, CDR1 is SGHAT and CDR2 is FQNNGV. Trimming removed 1 base at V and 0 bases at J, with 12 bases between. The length of the CDR3 is 16 residues.

Only a few counts were recorded for this clonotype. This chain uses TRBV5-6 with TRBJ1-5, with a tentative D call TRBD1 (6 bases). V gave up 4 bases and J gave up 2 bases, with 13 bases separating them. The CDR3 is 15 residues long. Germline V lookup: CDR1 SGHDT, CDR2 YYEEEE. The CDR3 loop reads CASSPGAMGNQPQHF. The CDR3, as DNA: TGTGCCAGCAGCCCGGGGGCGATGGGCAATCAGCCCCAGCATTTT.

This clonotype was seen more than once but under ten times. CDR3 region: CASTEQGRANEQFF. The DNA for the CDR3 is TGTGCCAGCACGGAACAGGGTCGGGCCAATGAGCAGTTCTTC. This rearrangement joins TRBV6-1 to TRBJ2-1, with D possibly TRBD1 on 6 matching bases. With 7 bases removed from V and 6 bases from J, the gap between germline ends came to 16 bases. CDR3 length: 14 amino acids. Germline V gene data show CDR1 as MNHNS and CDR2 as SASEGT.

This clonotype was recorded only once. A much more abundant neighbour one base away suggests this may be a read error. V gene TRBV11-2 combines with J gene TRBJ2-5; D is possibly TRBD2 (6 bases). The germline CDR1 and CDR2 sequences are SGHAT and FQNNGV. The V gene lost 5 bases and the J gene lost 7 bases, with 17 bases spanning the gap. The CDR3 runs 14 residues. The CDR3 loop reads CASSPTGAGRTQYF. The CDR3 DNA reads as TGTGCCAGCAGCCCAACCGGGGCCGGGAGGACCCAGTACTTC.

This sequence joins TRBV7-2 and TRBJ1-1; possibly TRBD1 for D (6 bases). Deletions cut 5 bases from V and 2 bases from J, with 12 bases between. The CDR3 spans 14 residues. Germline V gene data show CDR1 as SGHTA and CDR2 as FQGNSA. For the CDR3, the DNA is TGTGCCAGCAGCCTAGGACAGTTTAACACTGAAGCTTTCTTT. Residues: CASSLGQFNTEAFF.

This chain uses TRBV20-1 with TRBJ2-1; D perhaps matches TRBD1 (6 bases). V dropped 3 bases and J dropped 1 base, with 13 bases sitting between them. The CDR3 has 15 amino acids. The germline CDR1 and CDR2 sequences are DFQATT and SNEGSKA (reference sequence). As DNA, the CDR3 is TGCAGTGCTAGGAAGACAGGCCGGTCCTACAATGAGCAGTTCTTC. This codes for CSARKTGRSYNEQFF.

The chain employs TRBV20-1 and TRBJ2-7; tentative D call: TRBD2 (5 bases). Trimming left V 0 bases short and J 1 base short, with 13 bases between. The germline V gene encodes CDR1 DFQATT and CDR2 SNEGSKA (reference sequence). CDR3 size: 15 residues. The CDR3 nucleotides are TGCAGTGCTAGAGATCCCAGGACGGGATCCTACGAGCAGTACTTC. This translates into CSARDPRTGSYEQYF.